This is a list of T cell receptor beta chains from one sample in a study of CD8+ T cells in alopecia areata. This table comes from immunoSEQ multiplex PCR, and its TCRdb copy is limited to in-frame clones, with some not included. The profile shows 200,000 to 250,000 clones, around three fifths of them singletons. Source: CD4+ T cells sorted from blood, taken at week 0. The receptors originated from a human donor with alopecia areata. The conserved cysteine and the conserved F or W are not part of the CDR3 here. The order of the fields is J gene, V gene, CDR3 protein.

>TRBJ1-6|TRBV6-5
ASGTVHNSPLH
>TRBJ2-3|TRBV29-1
SVASGRTQY
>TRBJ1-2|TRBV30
AWSAQLHYGYT
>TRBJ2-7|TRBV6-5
AEKTQATYEQY
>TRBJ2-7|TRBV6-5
ASSSPGQGAYEQY
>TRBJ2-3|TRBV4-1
ASSQDPGRYTDTQY
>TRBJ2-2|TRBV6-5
ASSYSMFRGTGELF
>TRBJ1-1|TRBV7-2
ASSLDRTEAF
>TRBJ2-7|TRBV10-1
ASSDNRYEQY
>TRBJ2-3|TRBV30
AWSPLRDTQY
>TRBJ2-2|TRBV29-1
SVGHSNTGELF
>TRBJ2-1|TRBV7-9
ASSLVDNEQF
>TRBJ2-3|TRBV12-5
ASGLGPGTDTQY
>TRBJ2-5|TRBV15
ATSRRLEETQY
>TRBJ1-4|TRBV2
ASGQLNEKLF
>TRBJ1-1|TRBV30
AWQGTVYTEAF
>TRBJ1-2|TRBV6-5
ASSYSTRGTYGYT
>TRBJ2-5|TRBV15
ATSRVGVPETQY
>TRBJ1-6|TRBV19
ASSQGRAYNSPLH
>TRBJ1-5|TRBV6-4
ASSGQVGEPQH
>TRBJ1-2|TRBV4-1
ASSQRRGYT
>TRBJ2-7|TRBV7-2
ASGGKPSYEQY
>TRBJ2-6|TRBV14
ASSSRRLLSANVLT
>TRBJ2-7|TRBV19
ASSFGRDYYEQY
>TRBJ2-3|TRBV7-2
ASSFYGTGATDTQY
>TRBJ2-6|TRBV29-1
SVGHRDREVDSGANVLT
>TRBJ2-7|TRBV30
AWSRTGGYEQY
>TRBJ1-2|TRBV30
AWSPGPFRVYGYT
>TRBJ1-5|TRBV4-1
ASSPPDRGNQPQH
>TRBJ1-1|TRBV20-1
SAKSNTEAF
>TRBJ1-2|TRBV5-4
ASSLGAGKGGYT
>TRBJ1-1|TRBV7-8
ASAPRSEPMNTEAF
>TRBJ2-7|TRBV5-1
ASSQTNSYEQY
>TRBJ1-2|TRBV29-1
SVDTPGPINYGYT
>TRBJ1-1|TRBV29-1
SVGFQGTLGTEAF
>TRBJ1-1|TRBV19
ATQELAVNTEAF
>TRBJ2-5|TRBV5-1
ASSLGARAIQETQY
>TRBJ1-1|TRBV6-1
ATLLYTEAF
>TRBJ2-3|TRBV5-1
ASSLDGTDTQY
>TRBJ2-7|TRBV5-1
ASSGTSGSHEQY